A single sample is the source of the 8 T cell receptor beta chains below, sequenced in a study of blood T cells in healthy people across ages. It was with a sample-barcoded 5' primer and a J-beta primer mix that a second PCR of about 7 to 12 cycles was run. MiXCR, run by TCRdb on the 5' RACE reads, gives a single entry per CDR3 protein. The data show more than 750,000 distinct CDR3 sequences, 25% to 30% seen once. This sample was shared with a second study, whose subject was T cells of mothers and their children.

The sequencing sample was made of blood. The receptors here all came from a woman aged 40-49 years in good health.

This clonotype was seen a handful of times. The rearrangement uses TRBV7-2 and TRBJ2-5; D not resolved. Germline CDR1 is SGHTA and CDR2 is FQGNSA. Trimming cost V 3 bases and J 2 bases, with 4 bases left between them. CDR3 length equals 12 residues. The CDR3: CASSFQQETQYF. DNA of the CDR3: TGTGCCAGCAGCTTCCAACAAGAGACCCAGTACTTC.

This clonotype was picked up many times. V and J are TRBV12-3 or TRBV12-4 and TRBJ2-1; 7 bases fit TRBD2. The V segment lost 7 bases and the J segment 6 bases; nucleotides outside the gene matches: 6. The CDR3 is made up of 13 amino acids. DNA of the CDR3: TGTGCCAGCATCCCGGCTAGCGGCAATGAGCAGTTCTTC. As protein: CASIPASGNEQFF.

For this clonotype: Relative to the germline gene, one junction end is altered; a read error may explain this. The V and J genes are TRBV5-1 and TRBJ2-2; D possibly corresponds to TRBD1 (6 bases). The CDR3 length is 15 residues. Per germline, CDR1 SGHRS and CDR2 YFSETQ. The CDR3 protein is CANSFQTGLTGELFF. DNA of the CDR3: TGCGCCAACAGCTTCCAGACAGGACTCACCGGGGAGCTGTTTTTT.

This clonotype was counted ten times or more. The chain couples TRBV20-1 to TRBJ2-6; the D call may be TRBD1 or TRBD2 (5 bases each). This CDR3 is 17 amino acids long. Germline V gives CDR1 DFQATT, CDR2 SNEGSKA (reference sequence). Trimming shortened V by 3 bases and J by 0 bases, and 15 bases separated the two germline ends. The CDR3 protein is CSASDRDEYSGANVLTF. DNA for the CDR3: TGCAGTGCTAGCGACCGGGACGAATACTCTGGGGCCAACGTCCTGACTTTC.

Turning to this clonotype: A much more abundant neighbour one base away suggests this may be a read error. The chain links TRBV20-1 to TRBJ2-1, with D tentatively TRBD2 (5 bases). The V gene's germline CDR1 is DFQATT and CDR2 SNEGSKA (reference sequence). V was shortened by 5 bases and J by 10 bases, with 21 bases between the two germline ends. The CDR3 is 14 residues long. CDR3 sequence: CSAGVPGNVREQFF. CDR3 nucleotide sequence: TGCAGTGCTGGAGTCCCCGGGAATGTTCGGGAGCAGTTCTTC.

CDR3: CATTSGSSYNEQYF. CDR3 DNA: TGTGCCACGACTAGCGGGAGCTCCTACAATGAGCAGTACTTC. The chain is built from TRBV24-1 and TRBJ2-1, with TRBD2 matching 12 bases. The J call is in doubt because the DNA end fits TRBJ2-7 better. Per the germline V gene, CDR1 is KGHDR and CDR2 is SFDVKD. The CDR3 loop spans 14 amino acids.

This clonotype was seen a few times. The CDR3 DNA reads as TGTGCCAGCAGTGCTATTAGCGGGGGCCAAGAGACCCAGTACTTC. It codes for CASSAISGGQETQYF. V usage is TRBV2 and J usage is TRBJ2-5; 9 bases fit TRBD2. Looked up from germline, CDR1 is SNHLY and CDR2 is FYNNEI. CDR3 length: 15 residues. V lost 4 bases, J lost 1 base, and 4 bases stayed unmatched.

This clonotype was seen only a few times. This chain links TRBV10-3 with TRBJ2-3; D is possibly TRBD2 (6 bases). The CDR3 length is 12 residues. V was cut by 10 bases and J by 4 bases, with 12 bases left in between. Germline values: CDR1 ENHRY, CDR2 SYGVKD. The CDR3 DNA follows: TGTGCCACCCAGGGAGGTGCAGATACGCAGTATTTT. This translates into CATQGGADTQYF.